This T cell receptor beta chain was sequenced in a study of cytomegalovirus exposure and HLA in healthy donors. Turning to the study itself: The study placed approximately 81% of its 350 to 400 genotyped donors in the Caucasian-associated ancestry cluster. Study results and limitations: In vitro assays verified that three CMV-associated chains recognized CMV antigens specifically. Roughly uniform depth of sequencing across donors was assumed in presence/absence analyses. Reportedly, a later analysis found an Asian-associated ancestry cluster had fewer N-insertions than the roughly 670-donor mean.

With V trimmed by 2 bases and J by 0 bases, 5 bases remained unmatched. The CDR3 runs 15 residues. CDR1 SQVTM and CDR2 ANQGSEA come from the germline V gene. PCR involved 60 Vbeta and 13 Jbeta primers. Produced via immunoSEQ multiplex PCR; TCRdb's table is partial and in-frame only. The sample lists over 110,000 clones; roughly 80% were seen once. Concerning this clone itself: Its matching antigen is unknown.

The sequence came from a middle-aged man in good health and CMV-seronegative. This chain uses TRBV29-1 with TRBJ2-7; 9 nucleotides line up with TRBD2. What was sequenced was PBMCs. Here the CDR3 reads CSVERASGDSYEQYF. The CDR3 DNA is TGCAGCGTTGAAAGGGCTAGCGGGGACTCCTACGAGCAGTACTTC.